This TCR beta chain was recovered during a study of regulatory T cells in long-lasting Graves disease. Specified time point: newly diagnosed GD, antithyroid drugs for less than 3 months. PBMC RNA was the source of the TCR library. This clonotype showed up just a few times. Its antigen is as yet unknown. CDR3 length: 15 amino acids. Germline V gives CDR1 LGHNT, CDR2 FRNRAP. Trimming cost V 5 bases and J 3 bases, with 17 bases left between them. General study results and limits: Persistent cases favored TRBV28, TRBJ1-2 and TRBJ2-5.

Arm-PCR with iRepertoire HTBI primers amplified the CDR3 regions for these TCR beta libraries. TCRdb ran MiXCR on the multiplex PCR reads and lists one entry per CDR3 protein. The table records approximately 490,000 distinct CDR3 sequences, about a sixth of them present only once. The sample also formed part of further work on T cells in Graves' hyperthyroidism and ophthalmopathy.

Sequencing used peripheral blood mononuclear cells (PBMCs), obtained at new diagnosis, from a patient treated with antithyroid drugs. The receptor was isolated from a man aged 35 to 55 with Graves disease. The V and J genes are TRBV12-5 and TRBJ2-7, with D maybe TRBD1 (5 bases). The DNA for the CDR3 is TGTGCTAGTGGTCCCACATTTATCAGGGTCTACGAGCAGTACTTC. Its translation: CASGPTFIRVYEQYF. The full variable domain, completed using reference TRBV12-5 and TRBJ2-7, is DARVTQTPRHKVTEMGQEVTMRCQPILGHNTVFWYRQTMMQGLELLAYFRNRAPLDDSGMPKDRFSAEMPDATLATLKIQPSEPRDSAVYFCASGPTFIRVYEQYFGPGTRLTVT.